The entry below describes one T cell receptor (beta chain). Germline lookup yields CDR1 SEHNR and CDR2 FQNEAQ (reference sequence). Trimming cost V 2 bases and J 0 bases, with 7 bases left between them. CDR3 length: 14 amino acids. Sequencing was performed with immunoSEQ multiplex PCR; in TCRdb, only in-frame clones are kept and a portion is missing. Of roughly 20,000 clones listed, roughly 80% are singletons. The sample belongs to a study of tumor-infiltrating lymphocytes in localized non-small cell lung cancer. Sequencing was done on a sample of lung tumor tissue. This receptor was obtained from a human donor with non-small cell lung cancer. The rearrangement uses TRBV7-9 and TRBJ1-1; D not certain. The CDR3 nucleotides are TGTGCCAGCAGCTTACTTGCCTTGAACACTGAAGCTTTCTTT. Translating it yields CASSLLALNTEAFF.